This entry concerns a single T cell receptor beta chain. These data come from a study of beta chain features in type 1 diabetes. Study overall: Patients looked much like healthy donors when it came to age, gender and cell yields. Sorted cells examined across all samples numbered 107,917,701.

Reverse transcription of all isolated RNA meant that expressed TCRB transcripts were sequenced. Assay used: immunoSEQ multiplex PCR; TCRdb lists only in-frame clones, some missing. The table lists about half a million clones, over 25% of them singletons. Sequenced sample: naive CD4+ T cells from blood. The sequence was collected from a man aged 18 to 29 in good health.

The CDR3 is CASSARGNQPQHF. Here the CDR3 DNA reads TGTGCCAGCAGCGCCAGGGGGAATCAGCCCCAGCATTTT. This sequence joins TRBV7-2 and TRBJ1-5; 7 nucleotides agree with TRBD1. Germline lookup yields CDR1 SGHTA and CDR2 FQGNSA. J gave up 4 bases and V 5 bases, and 2 bases lay outside the gene matches. The CDR3 length is 13 residues.